Detailed here is one T cell receptor beta chain. Its antigen is unknown. This record comes from a study of shared clonotypes between healthy human individuals. The wider study: Each donor's CD4 naive and CD4 memory cells filled three plates apiece, CD8 naive two, and CD8 memory one. General study results and limits: The study generally estimated greater richness for naive than memory subsets. Sampling was confined to blood; repertoires within tissues likely differ.

Sequencing was performed with immunoSEQ multiplex PCR; in TCRdb, only in-frame clones are kept and a portion is missing. The sample includes 2 million to 2.5 million clones, roughly 95% of them seen just once. V lost 0 bases and J 7 bases, leaving 15 bases between the germline ends. The CDR3 sequence is 15 residues long. CDR1 SGHRS and CDR2 YFSETQ come from the germline V gene. This TCR was recovered from a man between 18 and 35 years old in good health. Sequenced material: naive CD4+ T cells sorted from blood. As for subset: CD45RA+ positively selected. The V gene is TRBV5-1, the J gene TRBJ2-3; tentatively, D is TRBD1 (6 bases). The DNA for the CDR3 is TGCGCCAGCAGCTTGGATACACAGGGACCGTATACGCAGTATTTT. Translated, it gives CASSLDTQGPYTQYF.